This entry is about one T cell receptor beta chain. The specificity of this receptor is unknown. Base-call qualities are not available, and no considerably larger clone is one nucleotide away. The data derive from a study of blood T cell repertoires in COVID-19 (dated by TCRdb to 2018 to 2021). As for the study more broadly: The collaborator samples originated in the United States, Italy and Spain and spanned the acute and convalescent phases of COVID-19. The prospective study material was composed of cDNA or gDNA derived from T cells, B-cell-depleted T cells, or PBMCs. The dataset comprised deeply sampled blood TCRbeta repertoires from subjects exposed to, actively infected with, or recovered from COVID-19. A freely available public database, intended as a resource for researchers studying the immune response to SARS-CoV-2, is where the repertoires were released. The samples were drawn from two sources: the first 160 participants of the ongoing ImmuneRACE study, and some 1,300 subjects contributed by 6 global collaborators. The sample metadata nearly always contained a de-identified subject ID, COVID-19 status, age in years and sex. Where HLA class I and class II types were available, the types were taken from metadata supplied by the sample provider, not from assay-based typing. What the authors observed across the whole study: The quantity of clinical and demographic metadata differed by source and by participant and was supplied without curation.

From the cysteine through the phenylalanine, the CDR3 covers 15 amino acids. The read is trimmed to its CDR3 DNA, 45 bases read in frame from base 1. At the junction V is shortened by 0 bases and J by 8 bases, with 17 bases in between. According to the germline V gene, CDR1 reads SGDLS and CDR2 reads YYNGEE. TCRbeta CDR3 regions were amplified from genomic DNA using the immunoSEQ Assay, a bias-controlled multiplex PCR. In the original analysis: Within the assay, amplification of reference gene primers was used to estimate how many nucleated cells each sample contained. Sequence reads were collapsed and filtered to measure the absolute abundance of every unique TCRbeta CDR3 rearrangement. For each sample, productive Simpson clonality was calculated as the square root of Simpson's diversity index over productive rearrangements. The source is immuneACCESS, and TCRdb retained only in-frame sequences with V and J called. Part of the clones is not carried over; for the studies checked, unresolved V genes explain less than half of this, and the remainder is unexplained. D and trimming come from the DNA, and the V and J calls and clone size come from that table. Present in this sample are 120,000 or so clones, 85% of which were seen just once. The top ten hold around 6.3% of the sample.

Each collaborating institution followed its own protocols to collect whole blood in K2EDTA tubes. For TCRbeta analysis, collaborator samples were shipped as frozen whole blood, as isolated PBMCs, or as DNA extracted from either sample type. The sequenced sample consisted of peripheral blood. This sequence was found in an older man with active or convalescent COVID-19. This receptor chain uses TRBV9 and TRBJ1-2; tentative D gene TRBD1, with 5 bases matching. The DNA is TGTGCCAGCAGCGTAGGGGGGAGGGATCTGAGCGGCTACACCTTC. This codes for CASSVGGRDLSGYTF.